One and the same sample provided the 21 T cell receptor beta chains below, sequenced in a study of control samples from healthy donors and cancer patients. Libraries were prepared by immunoSEQ multiplex PCR; TCRdb keeps only in-frame clonotypes and omits some of them. The repertoire holds approximately 70,000 clones, with 70% to 90% as singletons. What was sequenced was PBMCs. Source of these receptors: a woman between 45 and 60 years old with head and neck cancer.

The genes are TRBV9 and TRBJ1-4; perhaps TRBD1 as D (5 bases). Germline CDR1 reads SGDLS; CDR2 reads YYNGEE. Deletions cut 0 bases from V and 5 bases from J, with 14 bases between. The CDR3 spans 16 residues. CDR3 residues: CASSVGTGGKNEKLFF. In DNA form, the CDR3 reads TGTGCCAGCAGCGTAGGGACGGGGGGTAAAAATGAAAAACTGTTTTTT. Together with reference TRBV9 and TRBJ1-4, the CDR3 gives the full variable domain: DSGVTQTPKHLITATGQRVTLRCSPRSGDLSVYWYQQSLDQGLQFLIQYYNGEERAKGNILERFSAQQFPDLHSELNLSSLELGDSALYFCASSVGTGGKNEKLFFGSGTQLSVL.

The chain is built from TRBV11-3 and TRBJ1-1, with D tentatively TRBD1 (6 bases). CDR3 length equals 16 residues. Germline assignment: CDR1 SGHNT and CDR2 YENEEA. The V end lost 4 bases, the J end lost 1 base, and 16 bases lay between the germline ends. Here the CDR3 reads CASSSVAGERNTEAFF. DNA for the CDR3: TGTGCCAGCAGCTCGGTGGCAGGGGAGCGGAACACTGAAGCTTTCTTT.

The V and J genes are TRBV5-8 and TRBJ2-1; maybe TRBD1 (6 bases). The germline V and J ends were trimmed by 4 bases and 2 bases, with 13 bases remaining between them. The V gene's germline CDR1 is SGHTS and CDR2 YDEGEE. CDR3 length: 15 amino acids. As DNA, the CDR3 is TGTGCCAGCAGCCTTACAGGGTACCCCTACAATGAGCAGTTCTTC. Translated, it gives CASSLTGYPYNEQFF.

This chain links TRBV2 with TRBJ2-5; TRBD2 matches 10 bases. V lost 7 bases to trimming and J lost 0 bases; unmatched junction nucleotides: 14. This CDR3 has 18 residues. Germline values: CDR1 SNHLY, CDR2 FYNNEI. Here the CDR3 DNA reads TGTGCCAGCACCGAGATGGCTAGCGGGGGTGTCTACCAAGAGACCCAGTACTTC. Translated, it gives CASTEMASGGVYQETQYF. The variable domain in full, completed from reference TRBV2 and TRBJ2-5, reads EPEVTQTPSHQVTQMGQEVILRCVPISNHLYFYWYRQILGQKVEFLVSFYNNEISEKSEIFDDQFSVERPDGSNFTLKIRSTKLEDSAMYFCASTEMASGGVYQETQYFGPGTRLLVL.

J is TRBJ2-1 and V is TRBV5-1, with 7 positions matching TRBD1. Per germline, CDR1 SGHRS and CDR2 YFSETQ. V trimming: 4 bases; J trimming: 3 bases; junction bases outside the gene matches: 10. The CDR3 spans 16 residues. CDR3: CASSARTGDFYNEQFF. As DNA, the CDR3 is TGCGCCAGCAGCGCGCGGACAGGTGACTTCTACAATGAGCAGTTCTTC.

A remark on this clone: The CDR3 end shows no conserved phenylalanine or tryptophan, and so a read error is likely. The limits of the CDR3 on the DNA are not certain, so only TCRdb's listed CDR3 is given. The J gene is TRBJ2-7, the V gene TRBV3-1 (or the pseudogene TRBV3-2). CDR1 and CDR2 (germline): LGHDT, YNNKEL (reference sequence). The CDR3 numbers 16 amino acids, ends counted. Here the CDR3 reads CASSQDLLYSVGRLSL.

The chain joins TRBV6-5 to TRBJ2-7; 10 bases line up with TRBD1. J was trimmed by 0 bases and V by 8 bases; bases with no gene match: 4. Germline CDR1 and CDR2: MNHEY and SVGAGI. The CDR3 consists of 14 residues. The DNA of the CDR3 is TGTGCCAGCGTCGGGACAGGGGACTCCTACGAGCAGTACTTC. Its protein is CASVGTGDSYEQYF.

The gene calls are TRBV7-9 and TRBJ1-1; D is perhaps TRBD1 (5 bases). CDR3 length: 18 residues. Germline-derived CDR1 and CDR2 are SEHNR and FQNEAQ (reference sequence). With 5 bases removed from V and 4 bases from J, the gap between germline ends came to 26 bases. The CDR3 DNA reads as TGTGCCAGCAGCCAAAGAGGACTCGGGGCCCAGGGAGGCACTGAAGCTTTCTTT. It specifies CASSQRGLGAQGGTEAFF.

The rearrangement joins TRBV19 to TRBJ1-1; D is perhaps TRBD1 (5 bases). Per the germline V gene, CDR1 is LNHDA and CDR2 is SQIVND (reference sequence). The CDR3 is 13 amino acids. V was shortened by 9 bases and J by 0 bases, with 11 bases between the two germline ends. CDR3 region: CAREGFMNTEAFF. The CDR3 nucleotides read TGTGCCAGGGAGGGGTTCATGAACACTGAAGCTTTCTTT.

This clone was seen a handful of times. The J gene is TRBJ2-2, the V gene TRBV4-1; TRBD1 aligns across 8 bases. The V gene end was trimmed by 3 bases and the J gene end by 3 bases; junction bases not matched to a gene: 6. CDR3 length equals 16 residues. Germline V gives CDR1 MGHRA, CDR2 YSYEKL. The CDR3 bases are TGCGCCAGCAGCCACCGGACAGGGTGGGACACCGGGGAGCTGTTTTTT. Encoded protein: CASSHRTGWDTGELFF.

The chain links TRBV4-2 to TRBJ2-2, with 8 bases matching TRBD1. The germline V gene encodes CDR1 LGHNA and CDR2 YNFKEQ. The CDR3 loop spans 18 amino acids. V lost 3 bases to trimming and J lost 6 bases; unmatched junction nucleotides: 15. The CDR3 DNA reads as TGTGCCAGCAGCCAGGCAGGGACAGGTCCCCGTGCCGCCGGGGAGCTGTTTTTT. Its translation: CASSQAGTGPRAAGELFF.

The chain links TRBV2 to TRBJ1-1, with D possibly matching TRBD1 (6 bases). CDR1 and CDR2 from the germline V gene are SNHLY and FYNNEI. V was trimmed by 2 bases and J by 1 base, leaving 17 bases between them. This CDR3 has 17 amino acids. The DNA of the CDR3 is TGTGCCAGCAGTGAAACCCTAACAGGGATGGGGAACACTGAAGCTTTCTTT. It is translated as CASSETLTGMGNTEAFF.

V and J are TRBV11-2 and TRBJ2-7; weak D call: TRBD2 (6 bases). The CDR3 has 15 amino acids. Trimming cost V 2 bases and J 7 bases, with 18 bases left between them. The V gene's germline CDR1 is SGHAT and CDR2 FQNNGV. Here the CDR3 DNA reads TGTGCCAGCAGCTTAATGCGGCGGGGTCGTCGGGAGCAGTACTTC. Its protein product is CASSLMRRGRREQYF.

This clone was recorded a few times. The chain has TRBV19 and TRBJ1-2; TRBD1 matches 9 bases. Germline CDR1 reads LNHDA; CDR2 reads SQIVND (reference sequence). Trimming at V came to 8 bases and at J to 8 bases, leaving 6 bases not matched to a gene. This CDR3 has 12 amino acids. CDR3 region: CASWDRAGGYTF. The CDR3 nucleotides read TGTGCCAGTTGGGACAGGGCTGGAGGCTACACCTTC.

The chain joins TRBV5-5 to TRBJ2-1; 8 bases match TRBD2. This CDR3 comprises 16 residues. Trimming took 3 bases from V and 6 from J; bases not matched to a gene: 11. In germline, CDR1 is SGHKS, CDR2 YYEKEE (reference sequence). CDR3 region: CASSSRGAIVINEQFF. CDR3 DNA sequence: TGTGCCAGCAGCTCGCGGGGGGCCATTGTCATCAATGAGCAGTTCTTC. Complete variable domain (other parts from reference TRBV5-5 and TRBJ2-1): DAGVTQSPTHLIKTRGQQVTLRCSPISGHKSVSWYQQVLGQGPQFIFQYYEKEERGRGNFPDRFSARQFPNYSSELNVNALLLGDSALYLCASSSRGAIVINEQFFGPGTRLTVL.

The chain recombines TRBV18 with TRBJ1-2; 8 bases align to TRBD1. The V and J ends lost 3 bases and 4 bases, in that order; junction bases with no gene match: 7. CDR1 KGHSH and CDR2 LQKENI come from the germline V gene. The CDR3 extends over 15 amino acids. CDR3 amino acids: CASSPDRASRYGYTF. The CDR3 region has the DNA TGTGCCAGCTCACCGGACAGGGCATCTCGCTATGGCTACACCTTC.

The chain employs TRBV7-2 and TRBJ2-7, with D perhaps TRBD1 (5 bases). Germline values: CDR1 SGHTA, CDR2 FQGNSA. Trimming removed 0 bases at V and 7 bases at J, with 13 bases between. This CDR3 has 14 residues. CDR3 sequence (DNA): TGTGCCAGCAGCTTAGCAGGGGCCGAGAGTGAGCAGTACTTC. Translation gives CASSLAGAESEQYF.

The table lists this clone with a few counts. CDR3 sequence reads: CASSIGRGKNTEAFF. CDR3 coding DNA: TGTGCCAGTAGTATCGGTCGGGGAAAGAACACTGAAGCTTTCTTT. The genes are TRBV19 and TRBJ1-1, with unresolved D. V lost 3 bases, J lost 1 base, and 12 bases lay in between. The CDR3 sequence is 15 residues long. CDR1 and CDR2 (germline): LNHDA, SQIVND (reference sequence). The whole variable domain, filled in from reference TRBV19 and TRBJ1-1, reads DGGITQSPKYLFRKEGQNVTLSCEQNLNHDAMYWYRQDPGQGLRLIYYSQIVNDFQKGDIAEGYSVSREKKESFPLTVTSAQKNPTAFYLCASSIGRGKNTEAFFGQGTRLTVV.

In its sample, this clone was seen once. Other DNA sequences within the sample encode an identical CDR3. This chain uses TRBV9 with TRBJ2-3; TRBD2 aligns across 9 bases. J was trimmed by 3 bases and V by 0 bases; bases with no gene match: 5. CDR1 is SGDLS, CDR2 YYNGEE, per germline. This CDR3 comprises 16 residues. CDR3 region: CASSVAAGGPTDTQYF. CDR3 DNA: TGTGCCAGCAGCGTAGCGGCGGGGGGGCCTACAGATACGCAGTATTTT. The variable domain in full, with the rest retrieved from reference TRBV9 and TRBJ2-3, is DSGVTQTPKHLITATGQRVTLRCSPRSGDLSVYWYQQSLDQGLQFLIQYYNGEERAKGNILERFSAQQFPDLHSELNLSSLELGDSALYFCASSVAAGGPTDTQYFGPGTRLTVL.

The chain is built from TRBV18 and TRBJ1-1, with 9 bases fitting TRBD1. In germline, CDR1 is KGHSH, CDR2 LQKENI. There are 16 residues in the CDR3. J was trimmed by 1 base and V by 1 base; bases with no gene match: 4. Here the CDR3 DNA reads TGTGCCAGCTCACCACTGGACAGGGGAGCGAACACTGAAGCTTTCTTT. The encoded protein is CASSPLDRGANTEAFF.

The chain recombines TRBV11-2 with TRBJ2-6; D is undetermined. In germline, CDR1 is SGHAT, CDR2 FQNNGV. The CDR3 has 15 amino acids. Trimming shortened V by 0 bases and J by 4 bases, and 7 bases separated the two germline ends. The CDR3 nucleotides are TGTGCCAGCAGCTTAGAGGGCTTCGGGGCCAACGTCCTGACTTTC. Its translation is CASSLEGFGANVLTF.